The rows below give T cell receptor beta chains drawn from one sample of a study of regulatory T cells in long-lasting Graves disease. TCRdb fed the multiplex PCR reads into MiXCR, producing one record per CDR3 protein. The table records some 250,000 distinct CDR3 sequences, 20% of them present only once. The starting material was peripheral blood mononuclear cells (PBMCs), obtained at new diagnosis, from a patient treated with antithyroid drugs. These receptors were taken from a female donor with Graves disease. Each CDR3 is given with its conserved first and last residue. Fields, in order: J gene, V gene, D gene, clone size, CDR3 protein, CDR3 DNA. A D gene is named only where the DNA matches it firmly. Part of the rows lack a size; the others show once, few, many or a class for expanded clones.

TRBJ2-5 | TRBV7-2 | TRBD1 | many | CASSLTGPKETQYF | TGTGCCAGCAGCTTGACAGGGCCGAAAGAGACCCAGTACTTC
TRBJ1-1 | TRBV6-2/TRBV6-3 | NA | many | CASSYGLATIPEAFF | TGTGCCAGCAGTTATGGGCTAGCGACGATACCTGAAGCTTTCTTT
TRBJ2-2 | TRBV7-2 | TRBD1 | many | CASSWDRGTTGELFF | TGTGCCAGCAGCTGGGACAGGGGGACCACCGGGGAGCTGTTTTTT
TRBJ2-5 | TRBV20-1 | NA | many | CSAREAVSKETQYF | TGCAGTGCTAGAGAGGCAGTTAGTAAAGAGACCCAGTACTTC
TRBJ1-2 | TRBV11-2 | NA | NA | CASSLVFLVNYTF | TGTGCCAGCAGCTTAGTTTTCCTCGTGAACTACACCTTC
TRBJ1-4 | TRBV5-1 | NA | few | CASKEPNNEKLFF | TGCGCCAGCAAGGAACCGAATAATGAAAAACTGTTTTTT
TRBJ2-5 | TRBV6-1 | TRBD2 | many | CASGRLAGPQETQYF | TGTGCCAGCGGAAGACTAGCGGGGCCCCAAGAGACCCAGTACTTC
TRBJ1-2 | TRBV13 | TRBD1 | few | CASSMPGQGIYGYTF | TGTGCCAGCAGCATGCCGGGACAGGGAATCTATGGCTACACCTTC
TRBJ1-2 | TRBV19 | NA | NA | CASSMWGPDYGYTF | TGTGCCAGTAGTATGTGGGGGCCCGACTATGGCTACACCTTC
TRBJ2-1 | TRBV5-1 | TRBD2 | many | CASRLDGREGRNEQFF | TGCGCCAGCAGGCTGGACGGGCGGGAGGGTAGGAATGAGCAGTTCTTC
TRBJ2-1 | TRBV18 | TRBD2 | many | CASSPSIAGGYEQFF | TGTGCCAGCTCACCATCGATAGCGGGAGGCTATGAGCAGTTCTTC
TRBJ1-1 | TRBV6-1 | NA | many | CASSPHGQMNTEAFF | TGTGCCAGCAGTCCCCACGGACAGATGAACACTGAAGCTTTCTTT
TRBJ1-1 | TRBV20-1 | NA | many | CSARDPYSTENTEAFF | TGCAGTGCTAGAGATCCCTATTCGACAGAGAACACTGAAGCTTTCTTT
TRBJ2-3 | TRBV11-2 | NA | many | CASSLIADTQYF | TGTGCCAGCAGCTTAATCGCAGATACGCAGTATTTT
TRBJ1-6 | TRBV28 | TRBD1 | many | CASSLGTGDSPLHF | TGTGCCAGCAGTCTCGGGACAGGGGATTCACCCCTCCACTTT
TRBJ1-2 | TRBV2 | NA | many | CASRAGTANYGYTF | TGTGCCAGCAGGGCCGGGACGGCAAACTATGGCTACACCTTC
TRBJ1-2 | TRBV7-6 | NA | many | CASSLAPGGLRGYTF | TGTGCCAGCAGCTTAGCCCCAGGAGGGCTTAGAGGCTACACCTTC
TRBJ1-1 | TRBV5-1 | NA | many | CASSLRSTGNTEAFF | TGCGCCAGCAGCTTGAGGTCGACAGGGAACACTGAAGCTTTCTTT
TRBJ1-2 | TRBV3-1 | NA | many | CASSQGPRRYGYTF | TGTGCCAGCAGCCAAGGGCCCCGGAGGTATGGCTACACCTTC
TRBJ2-7 | TRBV4-3 | NA | NA | CASSQDGGLLNEQYF | TGCGCCAGCAGCCAAGACGGGGGCCTCCTGAACGAGCAGTACTTC